A single sample gave rise to the 14 T cell receptor beta chains below, sequenced in a study of shared clonotypes between healthy human individuals. The protocol was immunoSEQ multiplex PCR, while the TCRdb copy is restricted to in-frame clones and leaves out a portion. This table has over 850,000 clones, around three quarters appearing once. The specimen sequenced was memory CD4+ T cells from PBMCs. Subset denoted: CD45RA-negative fraction. These receptors all come from a man younger than 35 in good health. Some clones in this sample may be carry-over from other donors' samples.

The CDR3 sequence: CASSLQGVDYGYTF. The CDR3, as DNA: TGTGCCAGCAGCTTACAGGGGGTGGACTATGGCTACACCTTC. V is TRBV7-8 and J is TRBJ1-2; TRBD1 matches at 7 bases. The V gene's germline CDR1 is SGHVS and CDR2 FQNEAQ. The CDR3 runs 14 residues. V trimming: 2 bases; J trimming: 3 bases; junction bases outside the gene matches: 3.

The rearrangement joins TRBV7-8 to TRBJ2-2, with 7 bases aligning to TRBD2. CDR1 is SGHVS and CDR2 is FQNEAQ in the germline V gene. This CDR3 region has 16 residues. V lost 5 bases to trimming and J lost 0 bases; unmatched junction nucleotides: 6. The CDR3 DNA is TGTGCCAGCAGCCGAAGACTAGCAACGAACACCGGGGAGCTGTTTTTT. Its protein product is CASSRRLATNTGELFF.

The V call is TRBV2, the J call TRBJ2-7, with TRBD2 matching over 9 bases. Germline assignment: CDR1 SNHLY and CDR2 FYNNEI. CDR3 size: 14 residues. Trimming at V came to 11 bases and at J to 4 bases, leaving 12 bases not matched to a gene. The CDR3 DNA reads as TGTGCCGCGGCGGGAGGGTTCGCCTCTTACGAGCAGTACTTC. It is translated as CAAAGGFASYEQYF. The full variable domain, its missing parts supplied by reference TRBV2 and TRBJ2-7, is EPEVTQTPSHQVTQMGQEVILRCVPISNHLYFYWYRQILGQKVEFLVSFYNNEISEKSEIFDDQFSVERPDGSNFTLKIRSTKLEDSAMYFCAAAGGFASYEQYFGPGTRLTVT.

The chain combines TRBV15 with TRBJ2-3; D not certain. Trimming stripped 3 bases from V and 2 bases from J, with 3 bases between. The CDR3 has 12 amino acids. CDR1 is LNHNV and CDR2 is YYDKDF in the germline V gene (reference sequence). The chain's CDR3 is CATSRLTDTQYF. The CDR3, as DNA: TGTGCCACCAGCAGGCTCACAGATACGCAGTATTTT.

The chain combines TRBV5-1 with TRBJ2-7; 7 positions agree with TRBD1. The CDR3 is 15 residues long. V dropped 4 bases and J dropped 6; count of bases not matched to a gene: 13. Germline V CDR1 and CDR2: SGHRS, YFSETQ. The CDR3 sequence: CASSPRDSLRGEQYF. The CDR3 region has the DNA TGCGCCAGCAGCCCACGGGACAGCCTTCGGGGCGAGCAGTACTTC.

With regard to this clone: A much larger clonotype is one base distant, so this may be a read error. The chain has TRBV5-8 and TRBJ2-5, with D uncertain. The CDR3 covers 12 residues. Germline V lookup: CDR1 SGHTS, CDR2 YDEGEE. V lost 0 bases and J 4 bases, leaving 4 bases between the germline ends. The CDR3 coding sequence is TGTGCCAGCAGCTTGGACCCAGAGACCCAGTACTTC. This codes for CASSLDPETQYF. Drawing the rest from reference TRBV5-8 and TRBJ2-5, the complete variable domain is EAGVTQSPTHLIKTRGQQATLRCSPISGHTSVYWYQQALGLGLQFLLWYDEGEERNRGNFPPRFSGRQFPNYSSELNVNALELEDSALYLCASSLDPETQYFGPGTRLLVL.

V and J are TRBV9 and TRBJ2-6; D call uncertain. V was cut by 0 bases and J by 4 bases, with 14 bases left in between. Germline V lookup: CDR1 SGDLS, CDR2 YYNGEE. The CDR3 spans 17 residues. Written as DNA, the CDR3 is TGTGCCAGCAGCGTAGCTACGGTGTCGGAAGGGGCCAACGTCCTGACTTTC. It specifies CASSVATVSEGANVLTF.

The V gene is TRBV19, the J gene TRBJ2-5, with no clear D. The germline gives CDR1 LNHDA, CDR2 SQIVND (reference sequence). V lost 4 bases, J lost 5 bases, and 11 bases lay in between. The CDR3 runs 13 residues. CDR3 sequence (DNA): TGTGCCAGTAGTAAAGGGTTGGGGGAGACCCAGTACTTC. It translates to CASSKGLGETQYF.

The V and J genes are TRBV2 and TRBJ1-2, with unresolved D. Per germline, CDR1 SNHLY and CDR2 FYNNEI. The CDR3 contains 13 residues. V was cut by 6 bases and J by 0 bases, with 8 bases left in between. In DNA form, the CDR3 reads TGTGCCAGCAGGGGCCGAACTAACTATGGCTACACCTTC. Translation gives CASRGRTNYGYTF.

The chain carries TRBV5-1 and TRBJ1-4, with a possible D match to TRBD1 (5 bases). The CDR3 runs 15 residues. Per germline, CDR1 SGHRS and CDR2 YFSETQ. V dropped 3 bases and J dropped 1 base, with 10 bases sitting between them. CDR3 in amino acids: CASSSDRGTNEKLFF. CDR3 bases: TGCGCCAGCAGCTCAGACAGAGGAACTAATGAAAAACTGTTTTTT. Combining the CDR3 with reference TRBV5-1 and TRBJ1-4 gives the whole variable domain KAGVTQTPRYLIKTRGQQVTLSCSPISGHRSVSWYQQTPGQGLQFLFEYFSETQRNKGNFPGRFSGRQFSNSRSEMNVSTLELGDSALYLCASSSDRGTNEKLFFGSGTQLSVL.

The V and J genes are TRBV2 and TRBJ2-3; 9 positions match TRBD2. This CDR3 has 15 residues. Trimming at V came to 7 bases and at J to 8 bases, leaving 13 bases not matched to a gene. CDR1 SNHLY and CDR2 FYNNEI come from the germline V gene. CDR3 DNA: TGTGCCAGCAAGGGACTAGCAGGAGAAGACGGTACGCAGTATTTT. This translates into CASKGLAGEDGTQYF.

The chain couples TRBV7-8 to TRBJ2-1, with TRBD2 matching over 8 bases. The junction had 6 bases not matched to a gene; V was cut back by 0 bases and J by 2 bases. Germline V gene data show CDR1 as SGHVS and CDR2 as FQNEAQ. The CDR3 is 17 residues long. CDR3 sequence (DNA): TGTGCCAGCAGCTTAGCGAGGGGACTAGTCCCCTACAATGAGCAGTTCTTC. It yields the protein CASSLARGLVPYNEQFF.

The chain links TRBV6-5 to TRBJ1-1, with TRBD1 as a possible D gene (5 bases). The CDR3 sequence is 15 residues long. Trimming removed 0 bases from V and 4 bases from J, with 12 bases in between. Looked up from germline, CDR1 is MNHEY and CDR2 is SVGAGI. CDR3 DNA sequence: TGTGCCAGCAGTTACTCGGGGACTTCTGGCACTGAAGCTTTCTTT. Protein product: CASSYSGTSGTEAFF.

The chain employs TRBV9 and TRBJ2-5; no reliable D call. In germline, CDR1 is SGDLS, CDR2 YYNGEE. This CDR3 comprises 11 residues. Trimming cost V 4 bases and J 3 bases, with 4 bases left between them. The CDR3 loop is CASSIKETQYF. The CDR3 DNA sequence: TGTGCCAGCAGCATAAAAGAGACCCAGTACTTC.